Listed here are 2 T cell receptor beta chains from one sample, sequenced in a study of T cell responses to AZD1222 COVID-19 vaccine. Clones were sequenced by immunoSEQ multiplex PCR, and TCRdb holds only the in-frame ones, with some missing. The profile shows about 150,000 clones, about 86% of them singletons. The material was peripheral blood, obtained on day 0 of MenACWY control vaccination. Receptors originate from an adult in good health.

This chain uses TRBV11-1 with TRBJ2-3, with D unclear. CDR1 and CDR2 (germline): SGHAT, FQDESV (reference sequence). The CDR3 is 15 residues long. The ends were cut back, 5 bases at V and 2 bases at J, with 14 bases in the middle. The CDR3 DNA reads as TGTGCCAGCAGCCTACGGACGGTTAACACAGATACGCAGTATTTT. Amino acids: CASSLRTVNTDTQYF.

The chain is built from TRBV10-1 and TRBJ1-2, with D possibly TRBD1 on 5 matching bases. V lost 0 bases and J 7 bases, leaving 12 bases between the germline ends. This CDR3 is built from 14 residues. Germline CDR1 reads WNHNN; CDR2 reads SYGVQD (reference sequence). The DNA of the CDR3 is TGCGCCAGCAGTGAGTCGGCAGGGAGCGGTGGCTACACCTTC. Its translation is CASSESAGSGGYTF.